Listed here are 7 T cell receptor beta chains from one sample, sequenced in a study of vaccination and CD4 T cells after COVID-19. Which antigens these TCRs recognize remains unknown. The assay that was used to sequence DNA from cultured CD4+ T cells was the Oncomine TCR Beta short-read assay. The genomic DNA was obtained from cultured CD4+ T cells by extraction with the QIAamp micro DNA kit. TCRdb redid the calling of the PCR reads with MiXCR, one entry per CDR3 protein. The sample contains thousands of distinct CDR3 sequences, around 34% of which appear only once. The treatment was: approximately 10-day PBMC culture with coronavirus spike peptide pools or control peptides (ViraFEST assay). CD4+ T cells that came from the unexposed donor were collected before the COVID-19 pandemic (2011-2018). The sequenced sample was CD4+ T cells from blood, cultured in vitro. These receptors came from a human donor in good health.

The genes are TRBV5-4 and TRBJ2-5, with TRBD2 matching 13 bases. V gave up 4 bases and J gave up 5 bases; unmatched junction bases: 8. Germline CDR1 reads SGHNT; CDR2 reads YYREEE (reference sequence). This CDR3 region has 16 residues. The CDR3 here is CASSIGLAGVEETQYF. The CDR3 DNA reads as TGTGCCAGCAGCATCGGACTAGCGGGAGTAGAGGAGACCCAGTACTTC.

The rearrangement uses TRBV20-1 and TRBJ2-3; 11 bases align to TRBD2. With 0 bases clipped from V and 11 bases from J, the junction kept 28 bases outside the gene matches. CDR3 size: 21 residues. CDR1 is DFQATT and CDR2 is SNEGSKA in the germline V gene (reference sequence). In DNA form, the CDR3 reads TGCAGTGCTAGAGATCAAGCAGGGACTAGCGGTAGTCGGAGCCTTCTCGGGAGGCAGTATTTT. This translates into CSARDQAGTSGSRSLLGRQYF.

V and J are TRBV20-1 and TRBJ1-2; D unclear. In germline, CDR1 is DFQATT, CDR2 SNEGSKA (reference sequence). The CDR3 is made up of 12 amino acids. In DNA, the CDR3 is TGCAGGGCAGGCGGAATGGACTATGGCTACACCTTC. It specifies CRAGGMDYGYTF.

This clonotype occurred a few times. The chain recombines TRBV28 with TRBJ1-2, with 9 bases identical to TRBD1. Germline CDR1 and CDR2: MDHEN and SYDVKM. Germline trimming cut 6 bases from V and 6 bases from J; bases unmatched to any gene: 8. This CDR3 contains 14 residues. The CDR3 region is CASRRPTGGNGYTF. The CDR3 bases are TGTGCCAGCAGACGACCGACAGGGGGAAATGGCTACACCTTC.

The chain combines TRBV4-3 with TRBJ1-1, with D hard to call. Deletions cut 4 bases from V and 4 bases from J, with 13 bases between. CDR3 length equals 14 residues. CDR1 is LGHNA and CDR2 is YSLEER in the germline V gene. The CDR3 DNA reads TGCGCCAGCAGCCCCGATCTCCGGGGCACTGAAGCTTTCTTT. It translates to CASSPDLRGTEAFF.

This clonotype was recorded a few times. CDR3 nucleotide sequence: TGTGCCAGCAGCTTTTTTGGGGAAGAGACCCAGTACTTC. The encoded protein is CASSFFGEETQYF. This chain connects TRBV7-9 to TRBJ2-5; D gene ambiguous. V was cut by 3 bases and J by 3 bases, with 8 bases left in between. CDR3 length: 13 residues. Germline CDR1 and CDR2: SEHNR and FQNEAQ (reference sequence).

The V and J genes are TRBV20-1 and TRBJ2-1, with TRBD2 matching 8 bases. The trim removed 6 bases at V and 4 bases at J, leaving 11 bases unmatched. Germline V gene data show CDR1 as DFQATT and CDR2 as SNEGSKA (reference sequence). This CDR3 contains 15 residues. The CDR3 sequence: CSAREPGGPYNEQFF. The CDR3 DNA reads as TGCAGTGCCAGGGAACCGGGAGGGCCGTACAATGAGCAGTTCTTC.